This is a list of T cell receptor beta chains from one sample in a study of cytomegalovirus exposure and HLA in healthy donors. TCRdb's copy holds only in-frame clones and misses some; the assay was immunoSEQ multiplex PCR. The sample includes 100,000 to 140,000 clones, around 72% of them seen just once. Sample: PBMCs. These receptors were obtained from a woman aged 40 to 55 in good health and CMV-seropositive. The CDR3 runs from the conserved cysteine through the conserved F or W. A D gene is named only where the DNA matches it firmly. Clone size appears in some rows only: once, few, many, or a class for an expanded clone.

J gene | V gene | D gene | CDR3 length | clone size | CDR3 protein | CDR3 DNA
TRBJ1-1 | TRBV4-2 | NA | 12 | NA | CASSFGSTEAFF | TGTGCCAGCAGCTTTGGGAGCACTGAAGCTTTCTTT
TRBJ1-1 | TRBV2 | NA | 13 | NA | CASRGGVNTEAFF | TGTGCCAGCAGAGGGGGGGTGAACACTGAAGCTTTCTTT
TRBJ2-2 | TRBV19 | NA | 12 | NA | CATVKNTGELFF | TGTGCCACCGTTAAGAACACCGGGGAGCTGTTTTTT
TRBJ2-2 | TRBV4-3 | NA | 14 | NA | CASSQDIHTGELFF | TGCGCCAGCAGCCAAGATATCCACACCGGGGAGCTGTTTTTT
TRBJ1-1 | TRBV2 | TRBD1 | 13 | few | CASRPGGNTEAFF | TGTGCCAGCAGGCCAGGGGGGAACACTGAAGCTTTCTTT
TRBJ1-1 | TRBV12-5 | NA | 13 | NA | CASGLDRNTEAFF | TGTGCTAGTGGTTTGGACAGGAACACTGAAGCTTTCTTT
TRBJ1-5 | TRBV6-6 | NA | 15 | NA | CASSYGEGRNQPQHF | TGTGCCAGCAGTTACGGTGAGGGTCGGAATCAGCCCCAGCATTTT
TRBJ2-2 | TRBV5-1 | TRBD1 | 18 | NA | CASSLTQTGGLDTGELFF | TGCGCCAGCAGCCTAACCCAGACAGGGGGCTTGGACACCGGGGAGCTGTTTTTT
TRBJ1-2 | TRBV6-1 | NA | 13 | NA | CASRSGGAYGYTF | TGTGCCAGCCGGAGTGGGGGGGCCTATGGCTACACCTTC
TRBJ1-2 | TRBV9 | NA | 16 | once | CASSPGGSDSRFGYTF | TGTGCCAGCAGCCCGGGGGGTAGCGACTCCCGGTTCGGCTACACCTTC
TRBJ2-1 | TRBV12-5 | TRBD2 | 17 | few | CASGLGRSGGATNEQFF | TGTGCTAGTGGTTTGGGCCGAAGCGGGGGGGCGACGAATGAGCAGTTCTTC
TRBJ1-4 | TRBV4-2 | NA | 19 | NA | CASSQDFSGFAATNEKLFF | TGTGCCAGCAGCCAAGATTTTTCGGGTTTCGCGGCAACTAATGAAAAACTGTTTTTT
TRBJ2-7 | TRBV19 | TRBD1 | 14 | NA | CASSRTGGNYEQYF | TGTGCCAGTAGCCGGACAGGGGGGAACTACGAGCAGTACTTC
TRBJ1-2 | TRBV6-1 | NA | 13 | NA | CASSEQEGYGYTF | TGTGCCAGCAGTGAACAGGAAGGCTATGGCTACACCTTC
TRBJ2-6 | TRBV12-5 | NA | 14 | NA | CASGLRPGANVLTF | TGTGCTAGTGGTTTGCGTCCTGGGGCCAACGTCCTGACTTTC
TRBJ2-7 | TRBV10-3 | NA | 15 | NA | CAISEMGGVSYEQYF | TGTGCCATCAGTGAGATGGGGGGAGTTTCCTACGAGCAGTACTTC
TRBJ2-5 | TRBV9 | NA | 13 | once | CASSGHLQETQYF | TGTGCCAGCAGCGGACACCTTCAAGAGACCCAGTACTTC
TRBJ2-2 | TRBV21-1 | NA | 18 | NA | CASSKVEEGTGVTGELFF | TGTGCCAGCAGCAAAGTGGAAGAGGGGACAGGCGTTACCGGGGAGCTGTTTTTT
TRBJ1-2 | TRBV4-3 | TRBD1 | 15 | NA | CASSQDLGTDYGYTF | TGCGCCAGCAGCCAAGATCTAGGGACAGACTATGGCTACACCTTC
TRBJ1-2 | TRBV7-2 | TRBD1 | 16 | NA | CASSLASGQGVGGYTF | TGTGCCAGCAGCTTAGCGTCGGGGCAGGGGGTAGGTGGCTACACCTTC
TRBJ2-1 | TRBV4-3 | TRBD2 | 17 | few | CASSQETSGDAYNEQFF | TGCGCCAGCAGCCAGGAGACTAGCGGGGATGCATACAATGAGCAGTTCTTC
TRBJ2-7 | TRBV7-8 | NA | 14 | NA | CASSPRRGTYEQYF | TGTGCCAGCAGCCCCCGTAGGGGGACCTACGAGCAGTACTTC
TRBJ1-1 | TRBV7-8 | NA | 14 | NA | CASSFLDTNTEAFF | TGTGCCAGCAGCTTCTTGGACACGAACACTGAAGCTTTCTTT
TRBJ2-1 | TRBV27 | TRBD1 | 16 | NA | CATNFKRDRVYNEQFF | TGTGCCACCAACTTTAAGAGGGACAGGGTGTACAATGAGCAGTTCTTC
TRBJ1-1 | TRBV9 | NA | 14 | NA | CASSVGQLNTEAFF | TGTGCCAGCAGCGTAGGGCAACTGAACACTGAAGCTTTCTTT
TRBJ2-7 | TRBV29-1 | NA | 13 | once | CSVEDQMSDEQYF | TGCAGCGTTGAAGATCAAATGAGTGATGAGCAGTACTTC
TRBJ1-6 | TRBV19 | TRBD1 | 15 | few | CASSMLGQTISPLHF | TGTGCCAGTAGTATGCTGGGACAGACAATTTCACCCCTCCACTTT
TRBJ1-5 | TRBV7-3 | NA | 13 | NA | CASSLGAQQPQHF | TGTGCCAGCAGCTTGGGGGCACAACAGCCCCAGCATTTT
TRBJ2-1 | TRBV7-8 | TRBD2 | 15 | once | CASSWGLVSYNEQFF | TGTGCCAGCAGCTGGGGACTAGTTTCCTACAATGAGCAGTTCTTC
TRBJ2-5 | TRBV5-4 | TRBD2 | 17 | NA | CASSLTVLAGNQETQYF | TGTGCCAGCAGCTTGACGGTGCTAGCGGGGAATCAAGAGACCCAGTACTTC
TRBJ1-2 | TRBV30 | TRBD1 | 15 | NA | CAWTLTGATNYGYTF | TGTGCCTGGACCTTGACAGGGGCGACGAACTATGGCTACACCTTC